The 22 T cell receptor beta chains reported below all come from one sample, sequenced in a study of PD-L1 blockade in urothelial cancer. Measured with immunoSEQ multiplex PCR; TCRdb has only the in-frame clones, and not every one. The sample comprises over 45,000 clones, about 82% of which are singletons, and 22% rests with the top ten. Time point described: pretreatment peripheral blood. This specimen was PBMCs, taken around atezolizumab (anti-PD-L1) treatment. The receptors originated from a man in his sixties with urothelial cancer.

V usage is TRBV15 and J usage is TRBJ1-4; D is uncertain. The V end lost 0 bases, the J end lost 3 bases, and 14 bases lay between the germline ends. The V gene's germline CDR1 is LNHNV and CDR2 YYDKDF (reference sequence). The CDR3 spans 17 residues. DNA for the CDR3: TGTGCCACCAGCAGAGATTTCGCCAGAGCGCCTAATGAAAAACTGTTTTTT. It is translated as CATSRDFARAPNEKLFF.

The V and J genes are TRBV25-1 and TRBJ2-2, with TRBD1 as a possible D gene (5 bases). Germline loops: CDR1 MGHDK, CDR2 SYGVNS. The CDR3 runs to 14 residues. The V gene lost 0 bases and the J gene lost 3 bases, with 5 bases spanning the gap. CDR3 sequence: CASSEYRDTGELFF. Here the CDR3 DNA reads TGTGCCAGCAGTGAATACAGGGACACCGGGGAGCTGTTTTTT. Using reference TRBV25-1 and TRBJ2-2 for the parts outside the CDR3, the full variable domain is EADIYQTPRYLVIGTGKKITLECSQTMGHDKMYWYQQDPGMELHLIHYSYGVNSTEKGDLSSESTVSRIRTEHFPLTLESARPSHTSQYLCASSEYRDTGELFFGEGSRLTVL.

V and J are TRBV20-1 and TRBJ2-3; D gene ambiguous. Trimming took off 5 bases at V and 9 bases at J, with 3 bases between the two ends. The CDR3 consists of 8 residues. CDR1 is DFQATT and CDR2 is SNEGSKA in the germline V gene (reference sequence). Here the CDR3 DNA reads TGCAGTGCTGGCACGCAGTATTTT. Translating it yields CSAGTQYF.

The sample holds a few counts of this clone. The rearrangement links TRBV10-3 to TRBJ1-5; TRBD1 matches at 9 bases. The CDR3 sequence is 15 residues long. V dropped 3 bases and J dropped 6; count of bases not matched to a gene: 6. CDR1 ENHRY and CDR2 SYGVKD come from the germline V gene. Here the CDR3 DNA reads TGTGCCATCAGTGAACAGGGGGCGTCAGGTCAGCCCCAGCATTTT. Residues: CAISEQGASGQPQHF.

The CDR3 loop reads CASSSGTATNQPQHF. DNA of the CDR3: TGTGCCAGCAGTTCAGGGACAGCTACGAATCAGCCCCAGCATTTT. This chain connects TRBV27 to TRBJ1-5, with TRBD1 matching over 7 bases. J lost 4 bases, V lost 4 bases, and 7 bases had no gene match. Germline CDR1 is MNHEY and CDR2 is SMNVEV (reference sequence). The CDR3 extends over 15 amino acids.

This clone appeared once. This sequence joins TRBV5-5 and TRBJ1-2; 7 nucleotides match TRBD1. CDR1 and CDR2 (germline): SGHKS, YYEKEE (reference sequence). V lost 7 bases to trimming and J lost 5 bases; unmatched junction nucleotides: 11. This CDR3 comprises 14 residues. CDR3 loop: CASGTPGQIYGYTF. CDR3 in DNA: TGTGCCAGCGGTACGCCGGGACAGATATATGGCTACACCTTC.

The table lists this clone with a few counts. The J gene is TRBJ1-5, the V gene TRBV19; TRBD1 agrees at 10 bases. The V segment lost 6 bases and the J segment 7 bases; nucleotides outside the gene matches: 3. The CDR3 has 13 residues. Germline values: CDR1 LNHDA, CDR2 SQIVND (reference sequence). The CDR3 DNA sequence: TGTGCCAGTAGCGGGGACAGGGGCCAGCCCCAGCATTTT. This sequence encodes CASSGDRGQPQHF.

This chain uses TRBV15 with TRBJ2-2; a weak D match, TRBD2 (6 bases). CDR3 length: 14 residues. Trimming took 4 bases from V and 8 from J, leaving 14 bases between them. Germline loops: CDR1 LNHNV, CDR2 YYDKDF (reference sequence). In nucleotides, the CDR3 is TGTGCCACCAGCAAATGGGGGGACGAAGGGGAGCTGTTTTTT. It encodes CATSKWGDEGELFF.

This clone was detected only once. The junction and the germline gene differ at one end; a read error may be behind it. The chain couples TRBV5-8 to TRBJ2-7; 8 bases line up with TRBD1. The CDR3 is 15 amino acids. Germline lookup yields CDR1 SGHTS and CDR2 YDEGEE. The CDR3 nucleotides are TGTGCCAGCAGCCAAGGACAGGGACCCTCCTCCGAGCAGTACTTC. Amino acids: CASSQGQGPSSEQYF.

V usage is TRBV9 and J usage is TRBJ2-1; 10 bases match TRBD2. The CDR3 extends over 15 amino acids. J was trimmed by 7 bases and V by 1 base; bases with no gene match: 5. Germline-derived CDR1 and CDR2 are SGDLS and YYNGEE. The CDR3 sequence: CASSVRRAGGNEQFF. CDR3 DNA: TGTGCCAGCAGCGTAAGGCGAGCGGGGGGGAATGAGCAGTTCTTC.

CDR3 DNA sequence: TGTGCCAGCAGCCCAACCAGGGTTAGGACGGATACGCAGTATTTT. Its translation: CASSPTRVRTDTQYF. The genes are TRBV5-8 and TRBJ2-3; a weak D match, TRBD1 (5 bases). The CDR3 is 15 residues long. Trimming removed 4 bases from V and 6 bases from J, with 18 bases in between. CDR1 is SGHTS, CDR2 YDEGEE, per germline.

The CDR3 bases are TGTGCCAGCAGCTCGAGCGGGATCGGGTTCTTC. Protein product: CASSSSGIGFF. V is TRBV5-4 and J is TRBJ2-1, with TRBD2 matching over 7 bases. CDR1 is SGHNT and CDR2 is YYREEE in the germline V gene (reference sequence). V was pared by 3 bases and J by 15 bases, with 6 bases of the junction left unmatched. This CDR3 is built from 11 residues. Full variable domain (remainder filled in from reference TRBV5-4 and TRBJ2-1): ETGVTQSPTHLIKTRGQQVTLRCSSQSGHNTVSWYQQALGQGPQFIFQYYREEENGRGNFPPRFSGLQFPNYSSELNVNALELDDSALYLCASSSSGIGFFGPGTRLTVL.

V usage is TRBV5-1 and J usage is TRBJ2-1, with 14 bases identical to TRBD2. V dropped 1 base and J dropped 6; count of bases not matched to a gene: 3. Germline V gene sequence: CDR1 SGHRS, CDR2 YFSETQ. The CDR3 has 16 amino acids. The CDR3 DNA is TGCGCCAGCAGCTTGATGACTAGCGGGGGGGTCAATGAGCAGTTCTTC. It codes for CASSLMTSGGVNEQFF.

CDR3 sequence reads: CAWSVGGGGYTF. The CDR3 DNA follows: TGTGCCTGGAGTGTAGGGGGGGGTGGCTACACCTTC. The chain uses TRBV30 and TRBJ1-2, with a tentative D call TRBD1 (6 bases). The CDR3 is 12 residues long. V was shortened by 0 bases and J by 7 bases, with 9 bases between the two germline ends. The germline V gene encodes CDR1 GTSNPN and CDR2 SVGIG (reference sequence).

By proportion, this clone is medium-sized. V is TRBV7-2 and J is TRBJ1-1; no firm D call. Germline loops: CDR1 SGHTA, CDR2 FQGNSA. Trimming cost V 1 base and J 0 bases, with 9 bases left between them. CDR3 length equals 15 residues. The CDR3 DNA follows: TGTGCCAGCAGCTTAGAGCTCAACTTGAACACTGAAGCTTTCTTT. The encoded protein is CASSLELNLNTEAFF.

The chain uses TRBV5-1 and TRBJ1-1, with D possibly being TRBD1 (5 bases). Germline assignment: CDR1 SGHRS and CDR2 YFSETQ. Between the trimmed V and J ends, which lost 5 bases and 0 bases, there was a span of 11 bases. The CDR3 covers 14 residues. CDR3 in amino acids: CASSRRGLNTEAFF. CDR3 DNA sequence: TGCGCCAGCAGTCGTAGGGGTTTGAACACTGAAGCTTTCTTT.

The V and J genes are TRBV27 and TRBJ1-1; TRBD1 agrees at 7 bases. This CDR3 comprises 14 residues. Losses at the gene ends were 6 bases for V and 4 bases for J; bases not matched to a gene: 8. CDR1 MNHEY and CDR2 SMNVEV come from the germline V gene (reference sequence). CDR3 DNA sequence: TGTGCCAGCAGCCGTACAGGGGACCGCACTGAAGCTTTCTTT. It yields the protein CASSRTGDRTEAFF.

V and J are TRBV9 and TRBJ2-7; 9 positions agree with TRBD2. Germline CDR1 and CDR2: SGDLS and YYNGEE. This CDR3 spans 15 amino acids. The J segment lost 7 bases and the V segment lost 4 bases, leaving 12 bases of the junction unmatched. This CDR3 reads CASSPGASGIGEQYF. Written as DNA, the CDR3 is TGTGCCAGCAGCCCAGGGGCTAGCGGGATAGGGGAGCAGTACTTC.

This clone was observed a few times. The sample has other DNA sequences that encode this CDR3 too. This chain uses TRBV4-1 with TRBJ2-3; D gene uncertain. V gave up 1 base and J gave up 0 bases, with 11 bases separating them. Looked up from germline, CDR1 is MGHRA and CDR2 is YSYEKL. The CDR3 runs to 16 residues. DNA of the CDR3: TGCGCCAGCAGCCAAGTAAATCTAGTAAGCACAGATACGCAGTATTTT. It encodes CASSQVNLVSTDTQYF.

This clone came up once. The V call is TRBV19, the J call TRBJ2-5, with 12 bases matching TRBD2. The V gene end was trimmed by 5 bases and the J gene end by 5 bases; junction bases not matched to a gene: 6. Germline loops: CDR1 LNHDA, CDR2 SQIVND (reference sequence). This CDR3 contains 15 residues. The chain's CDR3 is CASSPTSGSTETQYF. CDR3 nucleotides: TGTGCCAGTAGTCCGACTAGCGGGAGTACTGAGACCCAGTACTTC.

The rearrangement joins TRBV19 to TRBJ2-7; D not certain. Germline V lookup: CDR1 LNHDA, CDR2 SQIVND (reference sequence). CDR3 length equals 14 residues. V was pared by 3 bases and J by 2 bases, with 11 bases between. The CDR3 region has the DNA TGTGCCAGTAGTATCGTGGGCAGGACCTACGAGCAGTACTTC. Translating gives CASSIVGRTYEQYF.

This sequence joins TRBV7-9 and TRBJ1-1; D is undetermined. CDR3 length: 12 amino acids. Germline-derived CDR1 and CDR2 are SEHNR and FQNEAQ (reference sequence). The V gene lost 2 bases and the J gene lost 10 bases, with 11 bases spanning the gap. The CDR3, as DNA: TGTGCCAGCAGCTTATCGTCCGGGATAGCTTTCTTT. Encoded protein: CASSLSSGIAFF. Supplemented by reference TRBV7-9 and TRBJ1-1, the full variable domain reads DTGVSQNPRHKITKRGQNVTFRCDPISEHNRLYWYRQTLGQGPEFLTYFQNEAQLEKSRLLSDRFSAERPKGSFSTLEIQRTEQGDSAMYLCASSLSSGIAFFGQGTRLTVV.